Presented here are 9 T cell receptor beta chains from one specimen sequenced in a study. TCRdb re-called the RT-PCR reads with MiXCR, one entry per CDR3 protein. This sample has almost 700,000 distinct CDR3 sequences, with 13% to 15% found just once. What was sequenced was memory CD4+ T cells from blood. The origin of the receptors is a female donor in good health, serving as a healthy control.

The chain carries TRBV5-4 and TRBJ1-1; 8 nucleotides match TRBD1. This CDR3 contains 14 residues. Germline lookup yields CDR1 SGHNT and CDR2 YYREEE (reference sequence). V shed 3 bases and J 6 bases; nucleotides not matched to a gene: 7. The CDR3 nucleotides are TGTGCCAGCAGCTCCGTTACGACAGGGGCTGAAGCTTTCTTT. Amino acid sequence: CASSSVTTGAEAFF.

A word on this clonotype: A read error may be the cause here, since a much bigger clone is one base away. The V gene is TRBV20-1, the J gene TRBJ2-5; TRBD1 might be the D (6 bases). The CDR3 consists of 12 residues. The germline CDR1 and CDR2 sequences are DFQATT and SNEGSKA (reference sequence). CDR3: CSARRGTETQNF. CDR3 coding DNA: TGCAGTGCTAGAAGGGGGACGGAGACCCAGAACTTC.

Many counts were recorded for this clonotype. This sequence joins TRBV5-6 and TRBJ2-1; the D call may be TRBD1 or TRBD2 (6 bases each). Per the germline V gene, CDR1 is SGHDT and CDR2 is YYEEEE. The CDR3 loop spans 16 amino acids. The V end was cut by 3 bases, the J end by 0 bases, with 13 bases between. The CDR3 DNA is TGTGCCAGCAGCTCGTCGAAGGGGGGCTCCTACAATGAGCAGTTCTTC. Amino acids: CASSSSKGGSYNEQFF.

The CDR3 bases are TGTGCCAGCAGCCTCACGGGAATGGAGGAAAAACTGTTTTTT. Protein product: CASSLTGMEEKLFF. The rearrangement joins TRBV9 to TRBJ1-4; no clear D gene. CDR1 SGDLS and CDR2 YYNGEE come from the germline V gene. This CDR3 is 14 amino acids long. The V and J ends lost 4 bases and 8 bases respectively, with 15 bases between them.

This clonotype was seen repeatedly, ten times or more. The CDR3 sequence: CATSRDDPDQETQYF. The CDR3 DNA reads as TGTGCCACCAGCAGAGATGATCCAGACCAAGAGACCCAGTACTTC. This rearrangement joins TRBV15 to TRBJ2-5; D not certain. This CDR3 comprises 15 residues. Trimming shortened V by 0 bases and J by 0 bases, and 8 bases separated the two germline ends. Germline CDR1 LNHNV, CDR2 YYDKDF (reference sequence). The full variable domain, in which reference TRBV15 and TRBJ2-5 provide the parts outside the CDR3, is DAMVIQNPRYQVTQFGKPVTLSCSQTLNHNVMYWYQQKSSQAPKLLFHYYDKDFNNEADTPDNFQSRRPNTSFCFLDIRSPGLGDTAMYLCATSRDDPDQETQYFGPGTRLLVL.

The chain links TRBV6-5 to TRBJ2-2, with TRBD1 identical over 11 bases. Per germline, CDR1 MNHEY and CDR2 SVGAGI. Germline trimming cut 6 bases from V and 8 bases from J; bases unmatched to any gene: 8. The CDR3 is made up of 15 amino acids. The CDR3: CASSPGQGAVGELFF. The CDR3 nucleotides read TGTGCCAGCAGCCCAGGACAGGGGGCGGTAGGGGAGCTGTTTTTT.

A note on this clonotype: Germline is not matched at one junction end, which may reflect a read error. The J gene is TRBJ2-1, the V gene TRBV20-1; TRBD2 matches at 8 bases. The CDR3 runs to 15 residues. Germline CDR1 reads DFQATT; CDR2 reads SNEGSKA (reference sequence). The CDR3: CASRVLSGSRNEQFF. CDR3 sequence (DNA): TGTGCCAGTAGAGTGTTGAGCGGGAGTAGGAATGAGCAGTTCTTC.

This clonotype was seen only a few times. The chain uses TRBV7-2 and TRBJ2-3; 10 bases map to TRBD2. Germline CDR1 SGHTA, CDR2 FQGNSA. J lost 2 bases, V lost 0 bases, and 8 bases had no gene match. The CDR3 runs to 18 residues. The CDR3 sequence: CASSLAGPSGRVTDTQYF. DNA of the CDR3: TGTGCCAGCAGCTTAGCGGGTCCCAGCGGGAGGGTCACAGATACGCAGTATTTT.

This clonotype was detected many times. The chain combines TRBV24-1 with TRBJ2-2, with 12 bases aligning to TRBD2. The ends lost 4 bases at V and 5 bases at J; junction bases unmatched: 7. The CDR3 runs to 17 residues. CDR1 is KGHDR, CDR2 SFDVKD, per germline. The CDR3 DNA reads TGTGCCACCAGTGACCCGACTAGCGGGAGAAGTACCGGGGAGCTGTTTTTT. It translates to CATSDPTSGRSTGELFF.